This T cell receptor (beta chain) originates from a study of shared clonotypes between healthy human individuals. The CDR3 extends over 12 amino acids. Germline assignment: CDR1 SGHTA and CDR2 FQGNSA. V lost 3 bases and J 3 bases, leaving 6 bases between the germline ends. The study ran the assay at deep level. TCRdb keeps only in-frame clones here, not all; method: immunoSEQ multiplex PCR. In the table there are about a million clones, 60% to 80% of which are singletons. The rearrangement links TRBV7-2 to TRBJ2-7, with unresolved D. Sequencing was carried out using memory CD4+ T cells from PBMCs. Subset of the sample: CD45RA-negative fraction. The receptor was derived from a man aged 18 to 29 in good health. Some clones in this sample may be carry-over from other donors' samples. DNA for the CDR3: TGTGCCAGCAGCTTCAAAGGCTACGAGCAGTACTTC. It is translated as CASSFKGYEQYF. Supplemented by reference TRBV7-2 and TRBJ2-7, the full variable domain reads GAGVSQSPSNKVTEKGKDVELRCDPISGHTALYWYRQSLGQGLEFLIYFQGNSAPDKSGLPSDRFSAERTGGSVSTLTIQRTQQEDSAVYLCASSFKGYEQYFGPGTRLTVT.